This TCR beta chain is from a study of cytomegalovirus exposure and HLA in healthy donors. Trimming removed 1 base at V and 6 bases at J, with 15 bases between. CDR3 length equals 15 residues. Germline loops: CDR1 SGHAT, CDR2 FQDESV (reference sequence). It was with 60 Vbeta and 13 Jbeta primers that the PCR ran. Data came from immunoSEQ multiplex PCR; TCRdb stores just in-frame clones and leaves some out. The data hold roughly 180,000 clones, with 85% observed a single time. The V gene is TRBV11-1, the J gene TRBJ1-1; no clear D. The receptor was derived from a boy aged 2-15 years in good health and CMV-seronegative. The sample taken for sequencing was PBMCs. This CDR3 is CASSLEERQEAEAFF. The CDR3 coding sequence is TGTGCCAGCAGCTTAGAAGAAAGGCAGGAGGCTGAAGCTTTCTTT.